This record covers a single T cell receptor (beta chain). The antigen is unknown. These data belong to a study of long-term antiretroviral therapy in people with HIV. Whole-study results and caveats: Post-ART samples showed increased diversity that remained below transplant donor control levels. Clones expanded before ART dominated the repertoire at all time points.

Version v3.0 of the immunoSEQ assay was performed at survey level. TCRdb's copy holds only in-frame clones and misses some; the assay was immunoSEQ multiplex PCR. The repertoire has under 30,000 clones, 60% to 85% of them found once; the top ten carry over 8.5%. This sequence originates from a man aged 30 to 45 with HIV. Sample: unsorted PBMCs, taken 2.1 years after starting antiretroviral therapy.

The CDR3 nucleotides read TGCAGCGTTGAGGGCCTAGCGGGACGGACAGATACGCAGTATTTT. This translates into CSVEGLAGRTDTQYF. J is TRBJ2-3 and V is TRBV29-1; 9 nucleotides line up with TRBD2. CDR3 length: 15 residues. The germline gives CDR1 SQVTM, CDR2 ANQGSEA. J gave up 3 bases and V 3 bases, and 7 bases lay outside the gene matches.